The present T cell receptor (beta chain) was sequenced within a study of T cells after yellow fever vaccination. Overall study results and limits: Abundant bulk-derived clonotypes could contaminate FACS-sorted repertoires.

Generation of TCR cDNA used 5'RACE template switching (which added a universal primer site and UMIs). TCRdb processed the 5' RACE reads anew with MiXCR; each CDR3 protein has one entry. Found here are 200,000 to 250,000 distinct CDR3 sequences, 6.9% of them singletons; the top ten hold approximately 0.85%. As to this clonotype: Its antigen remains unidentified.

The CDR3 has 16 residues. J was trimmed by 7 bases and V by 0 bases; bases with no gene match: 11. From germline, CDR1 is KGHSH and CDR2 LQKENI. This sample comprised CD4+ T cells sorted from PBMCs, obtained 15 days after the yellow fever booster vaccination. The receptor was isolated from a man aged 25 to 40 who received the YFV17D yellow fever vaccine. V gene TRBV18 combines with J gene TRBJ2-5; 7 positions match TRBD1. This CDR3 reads CASSPPSDRELGTQYF. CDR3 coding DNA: TGTGCCAGCTCACCACCGAGTGACAGGGAATTAGGGACCCAGTACTTC.